This T cell receptor beta chain originates from a study of T cells in Graves' hyperthyroidism and ophthalmopathy (dated by TCRdb to the late 2010s). At the level of the whole study: Peripheral blood was collected at initial diagnosis, before any treatment. The study also compared thyroid tissue and blood T-cell repertoires from about 6 Graves' hyperthyroidism patients. To identify TCR V-J signatures that set the groups apart, the researchers used a discovery cohort of about a hundred patients, made up of roughly 45 with Graves' ophthalmopathy and about 59 with stable Graves' hyperthyroidism. An independent validation cohort of some 18 hyperthyroidism patients and 17 patients who later progressed to ophthalmopathy tested prospective prediction of ophthalmopathy. The paper describes TCR Vbeta CDR3 sequencing of 120 to 150 peripheral blood samples, made up of 43 ophthalmopathy patients, some 76 hyperthyroidism patients and around 17 progressor patients. After sampling, hyperthyroidism patients received methimazole starting at 30 mg daily, and ophthalmopathy patients received high-dose intravenous methylprednisolone. The approximately 98 discovery patients were randomly divided into training and test sets at a 7:3 ratio.

The TCR beta CDR3 regions were amplified from the RNA transcripts. The TCR CDR3 was subjected to a first round of RT-PCR using the HTBI primer set and the Qiagen OneStep RT-PCR kit. Libraries were constructed in a second round of multiplex PCR, after which size selection and purification were performed. The libraries were sequenced on an Illumina HiSeq2000 using paired-end 100 bp reads. Under the source paper's analysis protocol: SOAPnuke was used to process the raw data, throwing out any read that contained adapters or uncalled bases, had a mean Phred below 15, or lacked an exact constant-primer or identifier match. COPE v1.2.5 was used to merge the high-quality paired reads, and each unique nucleotide sequence was defined as a clonotype. Clonotypes were aligned to IMGT TRBV, TRBD and TRBJ reference segments using MiTCR v1.1. The analysis included only V-J combinations with a frequency above 0.0001, which together covered 99.2% of the repertoires. A TCS score was defined as the ratio between F50 (clonal expansion) and ExV (chaos), using BLOSUM62-based TCRdist between CDR3 peptides within each V-J. Welch's t-statistics and random forest reduced roughly 530 V-J features to about 13, which were used in a naive Bayes classifier (R e1071). In-frame beta chains were kept once TCRdb had trimmed the public reads at Q25 with fastp and called clones with MiXCR. Each record represents a unique CDR3 protein, reported with the most common genes and DNA among its rows. These V and J calls derive from TCRdb rather than the authors' analysis. This sample lists around 350,000 distinct CDR3 sequences; approximately 14% were detected once. Approximately 20% of the sample goes to the ten largest clones.

This clonotype occurred many times. Its antigen is not yet known. No qualities accompany the bases; no much larger clone lies one base away. The full study reports these points: In validation, the model predicted progression to ophthalmopathy with approximately 71% sensitivity and around 72% specificity, a median of about six months before onset. Most expanded thyroid clonotypes (frequency above 0.001) were also found in blood, which suggests that blood repertoires may mirror thyroid immune responses. In cross-validation, a model built on a 13 V-J signature told ophthalmopathy apart from stable hyperthyroidism with over 85% sensitivity and roughly 81% specificity, and in testing the same model reached 80%/75%. No statistical method was used to fix the sample size in advance, and group allocation was not hidden from the investigators.

Cut back by 8 bases and 0 bases, the V and J ends lie 13 bases apart. The germline V gene encodes CDR1 LNHDA and CDR2 SQIVND (reference sequence). Spanning cysteine to phenylalanine, the CDR3 consists of 15 amino acids. CDR3 DNA is the only sequence kept; it has 45 bases, read in frame from the first base. Moderately to severely active disease, a Clinical Activity Score of at least 3, a NOSPECS grade of at least 4, and a duration under 3 months were present in ophthalmopathy patients. Exclusion was applied to patients with uncontrolled infections, other autoimmune diseases, pregnancy or lactation. Clinical symptoms, serum thyroxine and TRAb, thyroid ultrasound, and orbital computed tomography formed the basis for the diagnoses. Ficoll-Paque density gradient centrifugation was used to isolate PBMCs from under 11 ml of fresh peripheral blood. Trizol reagent was used to extract total RNA, and RNA quality was then checked on an Agilent 2100 Bioanalyzer.

Sequenced material: blood. The receptor's source is a woman aged 60 to 75 with Graves' ophthalmopathy. The chain couples TRBV19 to TRBJ2-2, with a tentative D call of TRBD1 or TRBD2, each matching 7 bases. The base sequence is TGTGCCAGTTCAGGGGGGGCCGCGAACACCGGGGAGCTGTTTTTT. This yields the protein CASSGGAANTGELFF.